Following are 32 T cell receptor beta chains from one sample sequenced in a study of blood T cells in healthy people across ages. Sample-barcoded 5' priming and a J-beta primer mix drove a second PCR of 7 to 11 cycles. MiXCR, applied by TCRdb to the 5' RACE reads, yields one record per CDR3 protein. The sample records about 1.6 million distinct CDR3 sequences, approximately 32% being singletons. Sequencing was carried out using blood. These receptors were taken from a woman younger than 45 in good health.

This clonotype showed up many times. The chain carries TRBV6-2 or TRBV6-3 and TRBJ2-1; D unclear. The V gene lost 5 bases and the J gene lost 4 bases, with 18 bases spanning the gap. Germline CDR1 is MNHEY and CDR2 is SVGEGT. CDR3 size: 16 residues. The CDR3 coding sequence is TGTGCCAGCAGTCTCCTAGTGACACGACGGTACAATGAGCAGTTCTTC. Translating it yields CASSLLVTRRYNEQFF.

Only a few counts were recorded for this clonotype. This chain connects TRBV4-2 to TRBJ2-5, with D perhaps being TRBD1 or TRBD2 (5 bases each). Germline-derived CDR1 and CDR2 are LGHNA and YNFKEQ. V gave up 3 bases and J gave up 5 bases, with 19 bases separating them. The CDR3 extends over 16 amino acids. The CDR3 here is CASSQGRVAGSETQYF. The CDR3 DNA reads as TGTGCCAGCAGCCAGGGCAGGGTCGCGGGTTCGGAGACCCAGTACTTC.

The chain combines TRBV10-3 with TRBJ1-6; TRBD1 matches at 7 bases. The CDR3 is made up of 14 amino acids. Germline-derived CDR1 and CDR2 are ENHRY and SYGVKD. Trimming at V came to 6 bases and at J to 7 bases, leaving 6 bases not matched to a gene. CDR3 in amino acids: CAISERDSNSPLHF. Written as DNA, the CDR3 is TGTGCCATCAGCGAACGGGACAGCAATTCACCCCTCCACTTT.

Only a few counts were recorded for this clonotype. The chain employs TRBV7-9 and TRBJ2-7; 8 bases are shared with TRBD1. Trimming took 5 bases from V and 4 from J; bases not matched to a gene: 16. The CDR3 has 17 amino acids. CDR1 and CDR2 (germline): SEHNR, FQNEAQ (reference sequence). The CDR3 nucleotides read TGTGCCAGCAGCACTAAATCGGGACAGGTAATGTCGTACGAGCAGTACTTC. Its translation: CASSTKSGQVMSYEQYF.

This clonotype has only a few counts. The rearrangement joins TRBV7-2 to TRBJ2-5; 10 positions agree with TRBD2. The trim removed 4 bases at V and 5 bases at J, leaving 4 bases unmatched. Per germline, CDR1 SGHTA and CDR2 FQGNSA. The CDR3 sequence is 14 residues long. CDR3 DNA: TGTGCCAGCAGCTGGCTAGCGGGGGTGGAGACCCAGTACTTC. Its translation is CASSWLAGVETQYF.

V gene TRBV7-3 combines with J gene TRBJ2-5; a possible D gene is TRBD2 (7 bases). Trimming shortened V by 2 bases and J by 5 bases, and 15 bases separated the two germline ends. Germline lookup yields CDR1 SGHTA and CDR2 FQGTGA. The CDR3 totals 15 residues. The CDR3 region is CASSLGGGIGETQYF. CDR3 DNA: TGTGCCAGCAGCTTAGGGGGGGGCATAGGGGAGACCCAGTACTTC.

As for this clonotype: Compared with germline, one end of the junction differs, possibly owing to a read error. This sequence joins TRBV9 and TRBJ2-1; TRBD1 agrees at 10 bases. Germline-derived CDR1 and CDR2 are SGDLS and YYNGEE. The CDR3 runs to 16 residues. CDR3 sequence (DNA): TGTGCCGGCAGCGTAGGGACGGGACAGGGGAGTAATGAGCAGTGCTTC. Its protein is CAGSVGTGQGSNEQCF.

This clonotype appeared a few times. The chain recombines TRBV28 with TRBJ2-1; 7 bases match TRBD2. J lost 9 bases, V lost 6 bases, and 17 bases had no gene match. Germline V gives CDR1 MDHEN, CDR2 SYDVKM. The CDR3 length is 16 residues. CDR3 region: CASSRLGGGPSSEQFF. The CDR3 nucleotides read TGTGCCAGCAGCCGGCTGGGGGGAGGGCCATCATCTGAGCAGTTCTTC.

This chain links TRBV7-2 with TRBJ1-1; the match to TRBD1 covers 7 bases. From germline, CDR1 is SGHTA and CDR2 FQGNSA. V was clipped by 5 bases and J by 0 bases; unmatched bases: 12. This CDR3 spans 17 amino acids. The CDR3: CASSPNRGQKMNTEAFF. Written as DNA, the CDR3 is TGTGCCAGCAGCCCGAACAGGGGCCAAAAGATGAACACTGAAGCTTTCTTT.

The genes are TRBV27 and TRBJ1-1; D possibly corresponds to TRBD1 (5 bases). Trimming cost V 6 bases and J 11 bases, with 22 bases left between them. CDR3 length: 14 residues. Per germline, CDR1 MNHEY and CDR2 SMNVEV (reference sequence). CDR3 nucleotides: TGTGCCAGCAGCTTCTCGGAAGGGGCGGCGGGGGCTTTCTTT. Translated, it gives CASSFSEGAAGAFF.

This clonotype was detected only a few times. V gene TRBV25-1 combines with J gene TRBJ1-6, with D maybe TRBD1 (5 bases). Germline-derived CDR1 and CDR2 are MGHDK and SYGVNS. V was cut by 8 bases and J by 6 bases, with 8 bases left in between. The CDR3 runs 12 residues. This chain's CDR3 is CASGDPNSPLHF. In DNA form, the CDR3 reads TGTGCCAGCGGGGACCCTAATTCACCCCTCCACTTT.

This chain uses TRBV3-1 with TRBJ1-4; 9 bases match TRBD1. The ends lost 6 bases at V and 10 bases at J; junction bases unmatched: 15. Germline-derived CDR1 and CDR2 are LGHDT and YNNKEL (reference sequence). The CDR3 length is 16 residues. CDR3 in DNA: TGTGCCAGCAGTTTAGGCGCCGGGACAGGGTCCGGAAAACTGTTTTTT. Its protein product is CASSLGAGTGSGKLFF.

The chain recombines TRBV5-1 with TRBJ2-4, with 7 nucleotides matching TRBD2. The J call may be mistaken, given a closer DNA end match to TRBJ2-7. This CDR3 contains 14 residues. The germline V gene encodes CDR1 SGHRS and CDR2 YFSETQ. CDR3 sequence (DNA): TGCGCCAGCCGACTAGCTCGGGGGGACCACGAGCAGTACTTC. Translating it yields CASRLARGDHEQYF.

In its sample, this clonotype was seen a few times. This sequence joins TRBV4-1 and TRBJ2-7, with D perhaps given as TRBD1 or TRBD2 (7 bases each). CDR3 length: 18 residues. Germline V gene sequence: CDR1 MGHRA, CDR2 YSYEKL. V was trimmed by 2 bases and J by 0 bases, leaving 20 bases between them. The CDR3 sequence is CASSQLPTTGTISYEQYF. The CDR3 DNA reads as TGCGCCAGCAGCCAACTCCCTACGACAGGGACTATCTCCTACGAGCAGTACTTC.

A note on this clonotype: One base away lies a much larger clone, so this may be a sequencing read error. The chain joins TRBV9 to TRBJ2-1, with D perhaps TRBD2 (6 bases). The CDR3 has 15 residues. Germline CDR1 reads SGDLS; CDR2 reads YYNGEE. V lost 2 bases and J 5 bases, leaving 14 bases between the germline ends. This CDR3 reads CASSVRDSAHNEQFF. In DNA form, the CDR3 reads TGTGCCAGCAGCGTTCGGGACTCGGCCCACAATGAGCAGTTCTTC.

The chain carries TRBV7-8 and TRBJ2-1; D possibly corresponds to TRBD2 (5 bases). There are 17 residues in the CDR3. Between the trimmed V and J ends, which lost 5 bases and 6 bases, there was a span of 23 bases. Germline CDR1 SGHVS, CDR2 FQNEAQ. CDR3 in amino acids: CASSPPKAAGVINEQFF. The CDR3 nucleotides are TGTGCCAGCAGCCCCCCGAAGGCCGCGGGCGTTATCAATGAGCAGTTCTTC.

The chain uses TRBV7-2 and TRBJ1-2; perhaps TRBD1 as D (5 bases). This CDR3 has 12 residues. Deletions cut 5 bases from V and 4 bases from J, with 8 bases between. Germline CDR1 reads SGHTA; CDR2 reads FQGNSA. The CDR3 region is CASSPDIYGYTF. Here the CDR3 DNA reads TGTGCCAGCAGCCCGGACATCTATGGCTACACCTTC.

This chain links TRBV6-1 with TRBJ1-1, with D uncertain. The CDR3 is made up of 13 amino acids. Germline lookup yields CDR1 MNHNS and CDR2 SASEGT. Between the trimmed V and J ends, which lost 3 bases and 3 bases, there was a span of 8 bases. The CDR3 coding sequence is TGTGCCAGCAGTGACTATGTGGACACTGAAGCTTTCTTT. As protein: CASSDYVDTEAFF.

This clonotype has at least ten counts. The chain has TRBV6-1 and TRBJ2-4; TRBD1 might be the D (5 bases). The germline V gene encodes CDR1 MNHNS and CDR2 SASEGT. CDR3 length equals 13 residues. V was trimmed by 3 bases and J by 9 bases, leaving 12 bases between them. The CDR3 is CASSDQGWGIQYF. CDR3 nucleotides: TGTGCCAGCAGTGACCAGGGATGGGGCATTCAGTACTTC.

CDR3 sequence (DNA): TGTGCCAGCAGTTACCCGACTTTTGGGGGTAACTATGGCTACACCTTC. It codes for CASSYPTFGGNYGYTF. The chain uses TRBV6-6 and TRBJ1-2; the D gene is possibly TRBD1 (5 bases). Trimming shortened V by 2 bases and J by 1 base, and 14 bases separated the two germline ends. In germline, CDR1 is MNHNY, CDR2 SVGAGI (reference sequence). The CDR3 is made up of 16 amino acids.

This clonotype was seen once. This chain uses TRBV3-1 with TRBJ2-1; D gene ambiguous. The CDR3 runs 14 residues. Trimming took off 3 bases at V and 5 bases at J, with 11 bases between the two ends. Germline assignment: CDR1 LGHDT and CDR2 YNNKEL (reference sequence). As DNA, the CDR3 is TGTGCCAGCAGCCACCGCCCGGCGGACAATGAGCAGTTCTTC. Protein product: CASSHRPADNEQFF.

This clonotype was seen a handful of times. The rearrangement joins TRBV19 to TRBJ1-2; a possible D gene is TRBD1 (6 bases). CDR3 length: 15 residues. V lost 7 bases and J lost 7, with 22 bases in between. CDR1 LNHDA and CDR2 SQIVND come from the germline V gene (reference sequence). The CDR3 coding sequence is TGTGCCAGTACCCCATTCGGGCAGACAGGAGTTGGCTACACCTTC. This encodes CASTPFGQTGVGYTF.

This clonotype was observed a single time. The J gene is TRBJ2-3, the V gene TRBV24-1; TRBD1 matches at 8 bases. The CDR3 length is 17 residues. Germline values: CDR1 KGHDR, CDR2 SFDVKD. Trimming cost V 2 bases and J 1 base; bases outside gene matches: 7. Here the CDR3 reads CATSDYQGARGTDTQYF. The DNA for the CDR3 is TGTGCCACCAGTGATTACCAGGGGGCGCGAGGCACAGATACGCAGTATTTT.

V gene TRBV6-1 combines with J gene TRBJ1-2; D perhaps matches TRBD1 (6 bases). This CDR3 is 15 amino acids long. The germline CDR1 and CDR2 sequences are MNHNS and SASEGT. The V and J ends lost 3 bases and 2 bases respectively, with 13 bases between them. The CDR3 spells CASSDLGHRNYGYTF. The CDR3 DNA follows: TGTGCCAGCAGTGATCTGGGACACCGGAACTATGGCTACACCTTC.

Only a few counts were recorded for this clonotype. The chain combines TRBV4-2 with TRBJ1-2, with D unclear. Germline V gene lookup returns CDR1 LGHNA and CDR2 YNFKEQ. The CDR3 length is 14 residues. V gave up 0 bases and J gave up 5 bases, with 10 bases separating them. The CDR3 spells CASSQDNLGYGYTF. CDR3 nucleotides: TGTGCCAGCAGCCAAGATAATCTGGGGTATGGCTACACCTTC.

The chain couples TRBV18 to TRBJ2-1, with D perhaps matching TRBD2 (6 bases). CDR1 is KGHSH and CDR2 is LQKENI in the germline V gene. The CDR3 loop spans 16 amino acids. V lost 0 bases, J lost 5 bases, and 14 bases lay in between. The CDR3 loop reads CASSPPYSGGNNEQFF. The CDR3 DNA sequence: TGTGCCAGCTCACCACCCTATAGCGGAGGAAACAATGAGCAGTTCTTC.

This chain's CDR3 is CASSPASAGSYEQYF. Here the CDR3 DNA reads TGTGCCAGCAGTCCTGCCTCCGCAGGCTCCTACGAGCAGTACTTC. V and J are TRBV2 and TRBJ2-7; no reliable D call. The CDR3 covers 15 residues. V was shortened by 5 bases and J by 0 bases, with 14 bases between the two germline ends. Germline V CDR1 and CDR2: SNHLY, FYNNEI.

This clonotype was seen repeatedly, ten times or more. The chain recombines TRBV27 with TRBJ2-3; 7 bases map to TRBD2. This CDR3 is 15 amino acids long. V lost 2 bases to trimming and J lost 1 base; unmatched junction nucleotides: 3. Per germline, CDR1 MNHEY and CDR2 SMNVEV (reference sequence). CDR3: CASSLGGVGTDTQYF. The CDR3, as DNA: TGTGCCAGCAGTTTAGGGGGGGTAGGCACAGATACGCAGTATTTT.

This chain connects TRBV3-1 to TRBJ1-2; 7 nucleotides line up with TRBD1. Trimming cost V 4 bases and J 1 base; bases outside gene matches: 12. Germline V gene lookup returns CDR1 LGHDT and CDR2 YNNKEL (reference sequence). CDR3 size: 17 residues. CDR3: CASSPGTETYFNYGYTF. CDR3 bases: TGTGCCAGCAGCCCCGGGACAGAAACTTACTTTAACTATGGCTACACCTTC. Looking up the rest from reference TRBV3-1 and TRBJ1-2 gives the full variable domain: DTAVSQTPKYLVTQMGNDKSIKCEQNLGHDTMYWYKQDSKKFLKIMFSYNNKELIINETVPNRFSPKSPDKAHLNLHINSLELGDSAVYFCASSPGTETYFNYGYTFGSGTRLTVV.

The chain recombines TRBV12-3 or TRBV12-4 with TRBJ2-1, with D perhaps being TRBD1 or TRBD2 (5 bases each). The CDR3 sequence is 12 residues long. V was cut by 11 bases and J by 5 bases, with 13 bases left in between. Here the CDR3 DNA reads TGTGCCTCAACAGGACTCCACAATGAGCAGTTCTTC. It translates to CASTGLHNEQFF.

The chain uses TRBV7-9 and TRBJ2-5; tentatively, D is TRBD2 (7 bases). The germline V gene encodes CDR1 SEHNR and CDR2 FQNEAQ (reference sequence). The CDR3 consists of 13 residues. The V and J ends lost 10 bases and 9 bases respectively, with 21 bases between them. In DNA, the CDR3 is TGTGCCACCATGCCGACAGGACGGGAGGCCCAGTACTTC. Translated: CATMPTGREAQYF.

The rearrangement uses TRBV20-1 and TRBJ2-7; D possibly matches TRBD1 or TRBD2 (5 bases each). Germline V lookup: CDR1 DFQATT, CDR2 SNEGSKA (reference sequence). V was pared by 0 bases and J by 0 bases, with 18 bases between. The CDR3 has 17 amino acids. The CDR3, as DNA: TGCAGTGCTAGAGATTGGGACGGGCGCTACTTCTCCTACGAGCAGTACTTC. As protein: CSARDWDGRYFSYEQYF.